This T cell receptor (beta chain) originates from a study of T cell changes during pregnancy in multiple sclerosis. The table came from immunoSEQ multiplex PCR; TCRdb's copy has only in-frame clones and leaves some out. The top ten clones hold more than 1.5% of a sample with about 120,000 clones, approximately 90% of them seen once. The CDR3 spans 16 residues. V was cut by 2 bases and J by 4 bases, with 17 bases left in between. Germline values: CDR1 MDHEN, CDR2 SYDVKM. The sequencing here drew on peripheral blood, taken in the third trimester of pregnancy. This receptor was taken from a female donor with multiple sclerosis, enrolled in a pregnancy study. The rearrangement joins TRBV28 to TRBJ1-1, with a weak D call TRBD1 (5 bases). CDR3 DNA: TGTGCCAGCAGTTTAGCGGGGGAAGTTCGTGTCACTGAAGCTTTCTTT. It yields the protein CASSLAGEVRVTEAFF.